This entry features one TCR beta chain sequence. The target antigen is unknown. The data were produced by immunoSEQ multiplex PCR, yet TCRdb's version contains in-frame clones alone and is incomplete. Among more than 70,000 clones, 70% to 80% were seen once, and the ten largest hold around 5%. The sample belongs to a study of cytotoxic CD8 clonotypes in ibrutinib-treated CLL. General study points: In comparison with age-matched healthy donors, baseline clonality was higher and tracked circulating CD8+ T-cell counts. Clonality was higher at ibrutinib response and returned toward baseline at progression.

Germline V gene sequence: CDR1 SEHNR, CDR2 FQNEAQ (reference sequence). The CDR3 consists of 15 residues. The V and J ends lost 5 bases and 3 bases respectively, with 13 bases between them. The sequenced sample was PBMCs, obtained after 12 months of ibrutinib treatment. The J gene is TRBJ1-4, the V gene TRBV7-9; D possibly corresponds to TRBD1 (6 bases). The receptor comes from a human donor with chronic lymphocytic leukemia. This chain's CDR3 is CASSLTTGPNEKLFF. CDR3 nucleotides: TGTGCCAGCAGCCTCACGACAGGCCCTAATGAAAAACTGTTTTTT.